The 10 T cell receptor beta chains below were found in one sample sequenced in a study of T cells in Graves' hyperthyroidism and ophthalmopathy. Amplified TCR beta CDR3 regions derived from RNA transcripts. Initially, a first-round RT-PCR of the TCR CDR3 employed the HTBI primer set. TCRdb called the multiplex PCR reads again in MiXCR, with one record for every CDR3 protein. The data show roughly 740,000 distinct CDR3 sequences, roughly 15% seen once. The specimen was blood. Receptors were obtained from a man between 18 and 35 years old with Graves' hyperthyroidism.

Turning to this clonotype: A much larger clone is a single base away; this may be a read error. The CDR3 reads CASSSFSNQPQHF. For the CDR3, the DNA is TGTGCCAGCAGTTCATTTAGCAATCAGCCCCAGCATTTT. This chain joins TRBV28 and TRBJ1-5; no clear D. The V gene's germline CDR1 is MDHEN and CDR2 SYDVKM. The CDR3 loop spans 13 amino acids. V lost 4 bases and J lost 0, with 4 bases in between.

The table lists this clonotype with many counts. The CDR3 is CASKQISEAFF. The CDR3, as DNA: TGTGCCAGCAAACAGATTTCTGAAGCTTTCTTT. This rearrangement joins TRBV6-1 to TRBJ1-1; D gene unclear. This CDR3 has 11 residues. The ends were cut back, 7 bases at V and 6 bases at J, with 9 bases in the middle. From germline, CDR1 is MNHNS and CDR2 SASEGT.

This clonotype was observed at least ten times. CDR3 loop: CASSYGTSGPEQYF. CDR3 sequence (DNA): TGCGCCAGCAGCTACGGGACTAGCGGACCCGAGCAGTACTTC. The gene calls are TRBV5-1 and TRBJ2-7; 11 nucleotides align to TRBD2. Germline V lookup: CDR1 SGHRS, CDR2 YFSETQ. The CDR3 length is 14 residues. Losses at the gene ends were 3 bases for V and 6 bases for J; bases not matched to a gene: 5.

CDR3 DNA sequence: TGCAGTGCTACCAATCCCGGGGTCTACGAGCAGTACTTC. It is translated as CSATNPGVYEQYF. This chain uses TRBV20-1 with TRBJ2-7, with D possibly TRBD2 on 5 matching bases. CDR3 length equals 13 residues. Germline values: CDR1 DFQATT, CDR2 SNEGSKA (reference sequence). V dropped 4 bases and J dropped 3 bases, with 13 bases sitting between them.

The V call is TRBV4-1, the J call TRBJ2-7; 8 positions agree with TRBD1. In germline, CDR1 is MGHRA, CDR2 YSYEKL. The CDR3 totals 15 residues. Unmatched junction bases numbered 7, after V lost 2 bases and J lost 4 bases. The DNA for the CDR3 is TGCGCCAGCAGCCAAATACCCGGGACAGGTTACGAGCAGTACTTC. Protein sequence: CASSQIPGTGYEQYF.

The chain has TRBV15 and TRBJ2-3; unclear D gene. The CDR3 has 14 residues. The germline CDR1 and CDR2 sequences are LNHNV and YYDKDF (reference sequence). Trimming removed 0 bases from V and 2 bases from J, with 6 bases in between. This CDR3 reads CATSREGYTDTQYF. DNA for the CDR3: TGTGCCACCAGCAGAGAGGGTTACACAGATACGCAGTATTTT. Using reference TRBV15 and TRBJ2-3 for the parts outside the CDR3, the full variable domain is DAMVIQNPRYQVTQFGKPVTLSCSQTLNHNVMYWYQQKSSQAPKLLFHYYDKDFNNEADTPDNFQSRRPNTSFCFLDIRSPGLGDTAMYLCATSREGYTDTQYFGPGTRLTVL.

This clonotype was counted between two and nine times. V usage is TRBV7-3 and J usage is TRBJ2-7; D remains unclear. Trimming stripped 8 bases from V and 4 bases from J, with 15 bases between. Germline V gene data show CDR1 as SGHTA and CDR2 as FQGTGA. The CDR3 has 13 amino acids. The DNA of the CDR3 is TGTGCCAGCGCAAAGGCATTTGGATACGAGCAGTACTTC. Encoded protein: CASAKAFGYEQYF.

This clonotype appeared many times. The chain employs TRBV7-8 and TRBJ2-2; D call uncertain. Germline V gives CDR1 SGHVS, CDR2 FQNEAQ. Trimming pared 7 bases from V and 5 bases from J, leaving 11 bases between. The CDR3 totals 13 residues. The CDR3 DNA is TGTGCCAGCAAGGTTTATGTGACCGGGGAGCTGTTTTTT. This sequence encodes CASKVYVTGELFF.

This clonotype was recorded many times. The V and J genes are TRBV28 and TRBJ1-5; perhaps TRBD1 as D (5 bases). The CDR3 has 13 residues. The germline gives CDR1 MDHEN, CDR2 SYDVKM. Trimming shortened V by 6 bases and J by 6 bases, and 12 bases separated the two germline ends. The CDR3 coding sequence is TGTGCCAGCAGCCCCTGGGGGGGTCAGCCCCAGCATTTT. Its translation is CASSPWGGQPQHF.

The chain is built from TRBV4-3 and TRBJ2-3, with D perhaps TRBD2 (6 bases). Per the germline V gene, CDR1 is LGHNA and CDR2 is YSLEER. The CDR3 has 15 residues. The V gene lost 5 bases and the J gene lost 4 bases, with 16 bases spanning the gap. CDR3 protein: CASSYMTGEADTQYF. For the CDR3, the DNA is TGCGCCAGCAGCTATATGACGGGAGAGGCAGATACGCAGTATTTT.